Presented here are 24 T cell receptor beta chains from one specimen sequenced in a study of cytomegalovirus exposure and HLA in healthy donors. PCR amplification relied on 60 Vbeta primers (plus 13 Jbeta primers). This table comes from immunoSEQ multiplex PCR, and its TCRdb copy is limited to in-frame clones, with some not included. The repertoire has 150,000 or so clones, approximately 83% of them found once; the top ten carry over 3%. Sequenced sample: PBMCs. The receptor set was obtained from a male donor in good health and CMV-seronegative.

The rearrangement uses TRBV6-1 and TRBJ1-5; 8 bases are a match to TRBD1. The V gene's germline CDR1 is MNHNS and CDR2 SASEGT. V gave up 0 bases and J gave up 7 bases; unmatched junction bases: 8. This CDR3 has 16 amino acids. In nucleotides, the CDR3 is TGTGCCAGCAGTGAAGCGAGGACAGGGCGCGGCCAGCCCCAGCATTTT. Protein product: CASSEARTGRGQPQHF.

The chain is built from TRBV11-3 and TRBJ2-3; the D is unclear. Germline assignment: CDR1 SGHNT and CDR2 YENEEA. Trimming pared 1 base from V and 3 bases from J, leaving 2 bases between. This CDR3 comprises 12 residues. The DNA for the CDR3 is TGTGCCAGCAGCTTAGCGACAGATACGCAGTATTTT. Its translation: CASSLATDTQYF.

The chain links TRBV19 to TRBJ1-4; tentatively, D is TRBD1 (6 bases). Trimming shortened V by 4 bases and J by 8 bases, and 17 bases separated the two germline ends. Germline V gene data show CDR1 as LNHDA and CDR2 as SQIVND (reference sequence). The CDR3 covers 15 residues. The CDR3 nucleotides are TGTGCCAGTAGTACCCTCACAGGGTGGGACGAAAAACTGTTTTTT. This sequence encodes CASSTLTGWDEKLFF.

The rearrangement links TRBV30 to TRBJ1-2; D ambiguous. Between the trimmed V and J ends, which lost 2 bases and 3 bases, there was a span of 13 bases. The CDR3 is 14 amino acids. Germline values: CDR1 GTSNPN, CDR2 SVGIG (reference sequence). The CDR3, as DNA: TGTGCCTGGAGTAATGGGATGGGAGACTATGGCTACACCTTC. Translated, it gives CAWSNGMGDYGYTF.

This sequence joins TRBV2 and TRBJ2-4, with D unresolved. Germline V gives CDR1 SNHLY, CDR2 FYNNEI. Trimming shortened V by 5 bases and J by 4 bases, and 12 bases separated the two germline ends. This CDR3 is built from 14 residues. The CDR3 is CASSQVTVKNIQYF. In nucleotides, the CDR3 is TGTGCCAGCAGTCAAGTCACGGTAAAAAACATTCAGTACTTC.

The rearrangement uses TRBV7-9 and TRBJ2-7, with 8 positions matching TRBD1. CDR1 is SEHNR, CDR2 FQNEAQ, per germline (reference sequence). The CDR3 runs 14 residues. J was trimmed by 5 bases and V by 2 bases; bases with no gene match: 5. In DNA, the CDR3 is TGTGCCAGCAGCTTACGGGACAGGTTCCACGAGCAGTACTTC. This sequence encodes CASSLRDRFHEQYF.

The DNA of the CDR3 is TGCGCCAGCACCTCGGACAGGGGGGAACAAGAGACCCAGTACTTC. This gives the protein CASTSDRGEQETQYF. The chain carries TRBV5-1 and TRBJ2-5, with 10 bases matching TRBD1. Germline V lookup: CDR1 SGHRS, CDR2 YFSETQ. This CDR3 region has 15 residues. The trim removed 6 bases at V and 2 bases at J, leaving 7 bases unmatched.

The rearrangement joins TRBV9 to TRBJ2-3; a possible D gene is TRBD2 (6 bases). This CDR3 contains 16 residues. Trimming left V 4 bases short and J 1 base short, with 16 bases between. In germline, CDR1 is SGDLS, CDR2 YYNGEE. The CDR3 protein is CASSPRSSAGTDTQYF. The CDR3 DNA sequence: TGTGCCAGCAGCCCGCGATCTAGCGCAGGCACAGATACGCAGTATTTT.

DNA for the CDR3: TGTGCCAGCACCCGAGACAGGGGCGGAGAGGGCTACACCTTC. Its protein product is CASTRDRGGEGYTF. The rearrangement uses TRBV6-4 and TRBJ1-2; TRBD1 aligns across 8 bases. V shed 7 bases and J 8 bases; nucleotides not matched to a gene: 12. The CDR3 is made up of 14 amino acids. Germline V gene sequence: CDR1 MRHNA, CDR2 SNTAGT.

This chain uses TRBV4-1 with TRBJ2-7, with 9 positions matching TRBD2. J gave up 0 bases and V 0 bases, and 6 bases lay outside the gene matches. This CDR3 is 17 amino acids long. Per germline, CDR1 MGHRA and CDR2 YSYEKL. This CDR3 reads CASSQDLPAGGSYEQYF. The CDR3 bases are TGCGCCAGCAGCCAAGATTTACCAGCGGGAGGCTCCTACGAGCAGTACTTC.

The chain joins TRBV9 to TRBJ2-7; tentative D call: TRBD2 (6 bases). This CDR3 is built from 15 residues. Per germline, CDR1 SGDLS and CDR2 YYNGEE. Trimming took 5 bases from V and 2 from J, leaving 17 bases between them. The CDR3 sequence: CASSPRPGRPYEQYF. The CDR3, as DNA: TGTGCCAGCAGTCCTCGACCGGGGAGGCCCTACGAGCAGTACTTC.

Details on this clone: The identical CDR3 is also encoded by other nucleotide sequences in the sample. The chain carries TRBV2 and TRBJ1-4; D is perhaps TRBD1 (6 bases). The V end was cut by 4 bases, the J end by 8 bases, with 14 bases between. The CDR3 loop spans 14 amino acids. Germline CDR1 and CDR2: SNHLY and FYNNEI. Here the CDR3 reads CASSAGGAGEKLFF. The CDR3, as DNA: TGTGCCAGCAGTGCGGGGGGGGCTGGGGAAAAACTGTTTTTT.

This clone was observed a handful of times. The chain joins TRBV19 to TRBJ2-7, with TRBD1 matching over 7 bases. Trimming at V came to 9 bases and at J to 7 bases, leaving 15 bases not matched to a gene. Germline V gene data show CDR1 as LNHDA and CDR2 as SQIVND (reference sequence). This CDR3 is built from 14 residues. Here the CDR3 DNA reads TGTGCCAGCACCAGCCGACAGGGAAGGCGAGAGCAGTACTTC. Protein sequence: CASTSRQGRREQYF.

V is TRBV5-1 and J is TRBJ2-1; D is possibly TRBD1 (5 bases). V was pared by 0 bases and J by 4 bases, with 11 bases between. This CDR3 comprises 15 residues. Germline V lookup: CDR1 SGHRS, CDR2 YFSETQ. CDR3 region: CASSLVGASYNEQFF. The DNA of the CDR3 is TGCGCCAGCAGCTTGGTAGGGGCATCGTACAATGAGCAGTTCTTC. The whole variable domain, remainder taken from reference TRBV5-1 and TRBJ2-1, is KAGVTQTPRYLIKTRGQQVTLSCSPISGHRSVSWYQQTPGQGLQFLFEYFSETQRNKGNFPGRFSGRQFSNSRSEMNVSTLELGDSALYLCASSLVGASYNEQFFGPGTRLTVL.

The gene calls are TRBV7-8 and TRBJ2-3, with 8 nucleotides matching TRBD2. This CDR3 has 16 residues. J was trimmed by 1 base and V by 1 base; bases with no gene match: 4. Germline CDR1 and CDR2: SGHVS and FQNEAQ. CDR3 DNA: TGTGCCAGCAGCTTAGGTGCGGGGGGACGCACAGATACGCAGTATTTT. As protein: CASSLGAGGRTDTQYF.

This chain uses TRBV27 with TRBJ2-7, with TRBD2 matching 7 bases. Germline CDR1 reads MNHEY; CDR2 reads SMNVEV (reference sequence). The CDR3 length is 15 residues. The V gene end was trimmed by 5 bases and the J gene end by 7 bases; junction bases not matched to a gene: 14. CDR3: CASSPLGGRESEQYF. CDR3 nucleotides: TGTGCCAGCAGTCCCTTGGGAGGGCGGGAGTCAGAGCAGTACTTC.

The chain recombines TRBV7-6 with TRBJ2-1, with D maybe TRBD2 (5 bases). The V gene lost 5 bases and the J gene lost 7 bases, with 15 bases spanning the gap. The V gene's germline CDR1 is SGHVS and CDR2 FNYEAQ. CDR3 length equals 14 residues. The CDR3 coding sequence is TGTGCCAGCAGCCCTTTCGCCGGGGATAATGAGCAGTTCTTC. Residues: CASSPFAGDNEQFF.

The chain is built from TRBV7-9 and TRBJ2-5, with D maybe TRBD2 (8 bases). Germline assignment: CDR1 SEHNR and CDR2 FQNEAQ (reference sequence). With 6 bases removed from V and 2 bases from J, the gap between germline ends came to 22 bases. The CDR3 consists of 17 residues. As DNA, the CDR3 is TGTGCCAGCAGACGTCAGGGGGTGACTAGCGCACAAGAGACCCAGTACTTC. Translation gives CASRRQGVTSAQETQYF.

The rearrangement uses TRBV6-6 and TRBJ2-5; 7 bases fit TRBD1. The DNA end lines up better with TRBJ2-7; the J call may be wrong. The germline gives CDR1 MNHNY, CDR2 SVGAGI (reference sequence). The CDR3 totals 15 residues. The CDR3 sequence is CASSQKTGYLYEQYF. The CDR3 bases are TGTGCCAGCAGCCAAAAGACAGGGTACCTCTACGAGCAGTACTTC.

This clone was seen only a few times. This chain joins TRBV6-1 and TRBJ2-7, with 7 nucleotides matching TRBD2. The germline gives CDR1 MNHNS, CDR2 SASEGT. The CDR3 is 15 amino acids. V lost 8 bases to trimming and J lost 7 bases; unmatched junction nucleotides: 17. Here the CDR3 DNA reads TGTGCCAGCGAGGCGGAGCGGGATAGGGGCTATGAGCAGTACTTC. Encoded protein: CASEAERDRGYEQYF.

This chain's CDR3 is CASSLAGGVASGANVLTF. CDR3 nucleotides: TGCGCCAGCAGCTTGGCCGGAGGGGTGGCTTCTGGGGCCAACGTCCTGACTTTC. This sequence joins TRBV5-1 and TRBJ2-6, with a weak D call TRBD2 (6 bases). The CDR3 spans 18 residues. V was cut by 0 bases and J by 1 base, with 14 bases left in between. Germline lookup yields CDR1 SGHRS and CDR2 YFSETQ.

The chain joins TRBV5-6 to TRBJ2-3, with 10 positions matching TRBD1. From germline, CDR1 is SGHDT and CDR2 YYEEEE. The CDR3 totals 16 residues. J gave up 2 bases and V 4 bases, and 7 bases lay outside the gene matches. The CDR3 sequence is CASSADRGGITDTQYF. CDR3 nucleotides: TGTGCCAGCAGCGCGGACAGGGGGGGTATCACAGATACGCAGTATTTT.

V gene TRBV19 combines with J gene TRBJ1-2, with TRBD1 matching 9 bases. V gave up 5 bases and J gave up 5 bases; unmatched junction bases: 9. Germline CDR1 reads LNHDA; CDR2 reads SQIVND (reference sequence). The CDR3 is 15 amino acids. CDR3 bases: TGTGCCAGTAGTCCCCGACAGGGGGGTCGGTATGGCTACACCTTC. Translation: CASSPRQGGRYGYTF.

V usage is TRBV7-9 and J usage is TRBJ1-4; D unclear. The CDR3 is 14 residues long. Germline CDR1 is SEHNR and CDR2 is FQNEAQ (reference sequence). V was cut by 5 bases and J by 7 bases, with 14 bases left in between. This chain's CDR3 is CASSPTRQIEKLFF. DNA for the CDR3: TGTGCCAGCAGCCCAACTCGACAAATTGAAAAACTGTTTTTT.